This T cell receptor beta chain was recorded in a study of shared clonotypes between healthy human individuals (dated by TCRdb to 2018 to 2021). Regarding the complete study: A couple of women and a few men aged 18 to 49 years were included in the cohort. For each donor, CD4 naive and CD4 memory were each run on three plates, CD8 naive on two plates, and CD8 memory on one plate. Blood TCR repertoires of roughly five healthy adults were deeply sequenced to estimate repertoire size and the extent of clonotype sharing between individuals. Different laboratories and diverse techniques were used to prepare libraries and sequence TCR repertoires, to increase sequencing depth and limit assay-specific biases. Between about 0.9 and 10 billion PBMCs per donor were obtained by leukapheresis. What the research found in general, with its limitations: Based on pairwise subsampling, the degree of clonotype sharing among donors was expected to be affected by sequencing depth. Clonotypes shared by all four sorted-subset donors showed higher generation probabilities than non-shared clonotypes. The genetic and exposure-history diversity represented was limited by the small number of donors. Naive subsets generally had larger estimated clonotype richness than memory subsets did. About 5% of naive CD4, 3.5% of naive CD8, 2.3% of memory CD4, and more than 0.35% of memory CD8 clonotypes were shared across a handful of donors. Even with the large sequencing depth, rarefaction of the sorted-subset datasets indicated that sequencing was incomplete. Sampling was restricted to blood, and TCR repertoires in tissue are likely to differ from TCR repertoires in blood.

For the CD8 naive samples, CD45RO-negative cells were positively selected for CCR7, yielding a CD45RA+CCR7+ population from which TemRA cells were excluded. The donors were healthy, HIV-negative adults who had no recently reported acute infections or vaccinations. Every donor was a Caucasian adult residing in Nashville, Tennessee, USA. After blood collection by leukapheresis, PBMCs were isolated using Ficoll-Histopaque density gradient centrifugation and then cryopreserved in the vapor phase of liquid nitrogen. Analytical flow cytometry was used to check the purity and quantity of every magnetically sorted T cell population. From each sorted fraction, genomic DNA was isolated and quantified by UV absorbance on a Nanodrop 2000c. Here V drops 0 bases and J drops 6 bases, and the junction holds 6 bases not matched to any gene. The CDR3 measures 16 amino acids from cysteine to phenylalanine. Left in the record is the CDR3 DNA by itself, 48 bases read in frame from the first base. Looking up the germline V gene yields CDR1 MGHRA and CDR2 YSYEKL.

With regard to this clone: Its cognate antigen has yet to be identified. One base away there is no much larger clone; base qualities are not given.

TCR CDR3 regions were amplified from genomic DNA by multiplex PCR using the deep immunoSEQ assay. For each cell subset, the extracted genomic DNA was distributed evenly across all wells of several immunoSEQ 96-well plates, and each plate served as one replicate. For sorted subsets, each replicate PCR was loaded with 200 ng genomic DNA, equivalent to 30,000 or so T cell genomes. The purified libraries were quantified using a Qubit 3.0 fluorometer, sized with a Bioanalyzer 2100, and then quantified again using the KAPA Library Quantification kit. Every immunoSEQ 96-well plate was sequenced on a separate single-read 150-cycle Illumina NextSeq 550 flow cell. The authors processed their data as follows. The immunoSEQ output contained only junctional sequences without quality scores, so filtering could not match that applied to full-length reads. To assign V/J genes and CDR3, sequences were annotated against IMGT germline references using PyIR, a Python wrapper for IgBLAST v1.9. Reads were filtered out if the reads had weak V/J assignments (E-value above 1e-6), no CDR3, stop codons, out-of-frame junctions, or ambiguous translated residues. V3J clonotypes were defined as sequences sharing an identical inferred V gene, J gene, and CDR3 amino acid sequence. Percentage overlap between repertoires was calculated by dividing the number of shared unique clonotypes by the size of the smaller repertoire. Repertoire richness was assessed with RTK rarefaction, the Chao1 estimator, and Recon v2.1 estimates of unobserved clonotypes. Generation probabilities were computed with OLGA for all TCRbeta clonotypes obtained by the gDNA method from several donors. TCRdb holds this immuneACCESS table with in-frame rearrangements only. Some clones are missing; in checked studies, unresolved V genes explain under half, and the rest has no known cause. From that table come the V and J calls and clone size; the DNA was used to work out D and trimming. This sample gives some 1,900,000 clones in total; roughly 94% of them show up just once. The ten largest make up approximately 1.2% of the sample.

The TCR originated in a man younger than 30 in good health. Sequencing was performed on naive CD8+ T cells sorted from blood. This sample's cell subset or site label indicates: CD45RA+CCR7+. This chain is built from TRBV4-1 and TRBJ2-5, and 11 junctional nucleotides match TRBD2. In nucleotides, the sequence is TGCGCCAGCAGCCAAGAATTAGCGGGGGGGCAAAAGACCCAGTACTTC. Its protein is CASSQELAGGQKTQYF.